Shown below are 15 T cell receptor beta chains from a single sample sequenced in a study of T cell clonality in common variable immunodeficiency. Data came from immunoSEQ multiplex PCR; TCRdb stores just in-frame clones and leaves some out. The repertoire has about 40,000 clones, none seen only once; the ten largest take approximately 3%. The specimen was peripheral blood mononuclear cells. These receptors were collected from a person between 18 and 75 years old in good health.

This clone was picked up many times. Sequencing ends 3 residues short of the CDR3 end; the germline J gene provides the rest. The chain uses TRBV7-2 and TRBJ1-6, with TRBD1 matching 7 bases. This CDR3 comprises 13 residues. V trimming: 4 bases; J trimming: 8 bases; junction bases outside the gene matches: 2. Germline-derived CDR1 and CDR2 are SGHTA and FQGNSA. The CDR3 bases that were read are TGTGCCAGCAGCTCACAGGGGTATTCACCC. It specifies CASSSQGYSP. The whole CDR3 protein is CASSSQGYSPLHF.

This clone was counted many times. CDR3 DNA, as far as it was read: TGTGCCAGCAGTGTCCGGACTAGCGGGGGCGCAGATACG. Its protein is CASSVRTSGGADT. The CDR3 as a whole reads CASSVRTSGGADTQYF. This chain links TRBV2 with TRBJ2-3; 13 bases match TRBD2. The read stops 3 residues short of the end of the CDR3; the missing end is completed from the germline J gene. Looked up from germline, CDR1 is SNHLY and CDR2 is FYNNEI. The CDR3 length is 16 residues. Unmatched junction bases numbered 5, after V lost 4 bases and J lost 4 bases.

Details on this clone: The missing CDR3 end, 3 residues past where the read stops, is filled in from the germline J gene. The gene calls are TRBV20-1 and TRBJ2-1; tentatively, D is TRBD2 (6 bases). Germline values: CDR1 DFQATT, CDR2 SNEGSKA (reference sequence). The CDR3 consists of 16 residues. The V end was cut by 1 base, the J end by 3 bases, with 16 bases between. The CDR3 DNA, read in part, is TGCAGTGCTAGAGGTGGGGGGAGCGGTCACTACAATGAG. Translation gives CSARGGGSGHYNE. In full, the CDR3 reads CSARGGGSGHYNEQFF.

Concerning this clone: With the read ending 3 residues before the CDR3 end, the germline J gene is used to fill in that end. Other DNA sequences in the sample encode the same CDR3. This rearrangement joins TRBV2 to TRBJ2-5; 13 bases are a match to TRBD2. Germline lookup yields CDR1 SNHLY and CDR2 FYNNEI. The V and J ends lost 6 bases and 4 bases, in that order; junction bases with no gene match: 5. This CDR3 region has 15 residues. The CDR3 sequence is CASSRTSGSGETQYF. The sequenced CDR3 bases are TGTGCCAGCAGCCGGACTAGCGGGAGTGGAGAGACC. Looking up the rest from reference TRBV2 and TRBJ2-5 gives the full variable domain: EPEVTQTPSHQVTQMGQEVILRCVPISNHLYFYWYRQILGQKVEFLVSFYNNEISEKSEIFDDQFSVERPDGSNFTLKIRSTKLEDSAMYFCASSRTSGSGETQYFGPGTRLLVL.

This clone was recorded many times. The CDR3 end lies 3 residues beyond the end of the read and is filled in from the germline J gene. The same CDR3 also results from other DNA sequences found in this sample. The chain carries TRBV19 and TRBJ2-5, with 16 bases matching TRBD2. Germline values: CDR1 LNHDA, CDR2 SQIVND (reference sequence). CDR3 size: 15 residues. V gave up 4 bases and J gave up 5 bases; unmatched junction bases: 1. CDR3 DNA (partial): TGTGCCAGTAGTACGGGACTAGCGGGGGGGGAGACC. This translates into CASSTGLAGGET. The complete CDR3 reads CASSTGLAGGETQYF. Drawing the rest from reference TRBV19 and TRBJ2-5, the complete variable domain is DGGITQSPKYLFRKEGQNVTLSCEQNLNHDAMYWYRQDPGQGLRLIYYSQIVNDFQKGDIAEGYSVSREKKESFPLTVTSAQKNPTAFYLCASSTGLAGGETQYFGPGTRLLVL.

Note on this clone: The CDR3 goes on 3 residues after the read ends, and that part is filled in from the germline J gene. This chain joins TRBV19 and TRBJ1-2, with 8 bases matching TRBD1. CDR3 length: 12 residues. CDR1 is LNHDA, CDR2 SQIVND, per germline (reference sequence). The CDR3: CASSDRGNDYTF. CDR3 bases read: TGTGCCAGTAGTGACAGGGGAAATGAC.

This clone turned up a few times. The sequence runs out 3 residues before the end of the CDR3; the remainder is reconstructed from the germline J gene. The rearrangement uses TRBV6-1 and TRBJ1-2; no firm D call. Germline-derived CDR1 and CDR2 are MNHNS and SASEGT. This CDR3 is built from 15 residues. The CDR3 region is CASSELSGSSYDYTF. CDR3 DNA, as far as it was read: TGTGCCAGCAGTGAACTAAGCGGGAGCTCCTACGAC.

This clone appeared many times. The read finishes 3 residues shy of the CDR3 end, and the germline J gene is used to complete it. The chain carries TRBV20-1 and TRBJ2-3, with a weak D call TRBD1 (5 bases). This CDR3 spans 13 amino acids. Germline-derived CDR1 and CDR2 are DFQATT and SNEGSKA (reference sequence). With 6 bases removed from V and 1 base from J, the gap between germline ends came to 11 bases. The CDR3 bases that were read are TGCAGTGCCATCGACAGACGCACAGATACG. As protein: CSAIDRRTDT. From start to end, the CDR3 is CSAIDRRTDTQYF.

This clone was picked up many times. From the germline J gene comes the end of the CDR3, since the read stops 3 residues before it. This sequence joins TRBV4-1 and TRBJ1-1; tentative D call: TRBD1 (5 bases). From germline, CDR1 is MGHRA and CDR2 YSYEKL. This CDR3 spans 17 amino acids. Trimming removed 0 bases at V and 1 base at J, with 15 bases between. The CDR3 protein is CASSQDNSGRRNTEAFF. The CDR3 DNA, read in part, is TGCGCCAGCAGCCAAGATAACTCAGGGAGACGGAACACTGAA.

Many counts were recorded for this clone. The CDR3 goes on 3 residues after the read ends, and that part is filled in from the germline J gene. This chain connects TRBV2 to TRBJ1-1; D ambiguous. The ends were cut back, 2 bases at V and 1 base at J, with 8 bases in the middle. This CDR3 spans 14 amino acids. CDR1 and CDR2 (germline): SNHLY, FYNNEI. The CDR3 DNA, read in part, is TGTGCCAGCAGTGAAAGGTTCCAGAACACTGAA. This encodes CASSERFQNTE. The whole CDR3 reads CASSERFQNTEAFF.

Ten or more counts support this clone. The sequence runs out 3 residues before the end of the CDR3; the remainder is reconstructed from the germline J gene. J is TRBJ1-2 and V is TRBV7-2; D not resolved. V dropped 2 bases and J dropped 0 bases, with 4 bases sitting between them. The CDR3 spans 13 residues. Looked up from germline, CDR1 is SGHTA and CDR2 is FQGNSA. The chain's CDR3 is CASSLRPNYGYTF. Partial CDR3 DNA: TGTGCCAGCAGCTTAAGGCCTAACTATGGC.

This clone was detected ten times or more. The covered CDR3 bases are TGCGCCAGCAGCTCCGGGACAGGGTCGAACACTGAA. Protein sequence: CASSSGTGSNTE. The whole CDR3 region reads CASSSGTGSNTEAFF. The gene calls are TRBV5-1 and TRBJ1-1, with 9 bases fitting TRBD1. With the read ending 3 residues before the CDR3 end, the germline J gene is used to fill in that end. The CDR3 sequence is 15 residues long. Trimming took 3 bases from V and 1 from J; bases not matched to a gene: 4. Germline V gene data show CDR1 as SGHRS and CDR2 as YFSETQ.

In this sample, this clone turned up many times. The CDR3 is cut off 3 residues early in the read; its end comes from the germline J gene. This chain links TRBV6-1 with TRBJ1-2, with TRBD1 identical over 9 bases. CDR1 is MNHNS and CDR2 is SASEGT in the germline V gene. The CDR3 consists of 15 residues. The CDR3 reads CASSASDRGVRGYTF. CDR3 DNA, as far as it was read: TGTGCCAGCAGTGCATCTGACAGGGGGGTTAGGGGC.

This clone has at least ten counts. The read gets to within 3 residues of the CDR3 end, and the germline J gene fills in the rest. The gene calls are TRBV5-6 and TRBJ1-6; D ambiguous. Germline assignment: CDR1 SGHDT and CDR2 YYEEEE. The CDR3 is 15 residues long. The ends were cut back, 2 bases at V and 1 base at J, with 7 bases in the middle. CDR3 sequence: CASSFGESYNSPLHF. The sequenced CDR3 bases are TGTGCCAGCAGCTTCGGGGAATCCTATAATTCACCC.

This clone occurred a few times. The missing CDR3 end, 3 residues past where the read stops, is filled in from the germline J gene. The chain links TRBV20-1 to TRBJ2-5; 7 bases are a match to TRBD2. The CDR3 contains 18 residues. V gave up 0 bases and J gave up 4 bases; unmatched junction bases: 17. Germline CDR1 and CDR2: DFQATT and SNEGSKA (reference sequence). The sequenced CDR3 bases are TGCAGTGCTAGAGATCACCCCCTCTTAGCGGGCACGCGAGAGACC. This encodes CSARDHPLLAGTRET. The complete CDR3 protein is CSARDHPLLAGTRETQYF.